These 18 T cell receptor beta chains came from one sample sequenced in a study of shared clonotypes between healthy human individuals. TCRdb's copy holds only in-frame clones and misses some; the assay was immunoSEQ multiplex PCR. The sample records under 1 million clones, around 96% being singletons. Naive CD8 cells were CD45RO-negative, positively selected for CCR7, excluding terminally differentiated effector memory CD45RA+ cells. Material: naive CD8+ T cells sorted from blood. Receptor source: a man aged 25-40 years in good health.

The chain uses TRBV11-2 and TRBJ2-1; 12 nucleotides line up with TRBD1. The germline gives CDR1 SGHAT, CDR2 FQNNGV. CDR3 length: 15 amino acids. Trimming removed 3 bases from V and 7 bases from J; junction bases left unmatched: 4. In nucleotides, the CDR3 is TGTGCCAGCAGCTTTCTGGGACAGGGGGCGAATGAGCAGTTCTTC. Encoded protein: CASSFLGQGANEQFF.

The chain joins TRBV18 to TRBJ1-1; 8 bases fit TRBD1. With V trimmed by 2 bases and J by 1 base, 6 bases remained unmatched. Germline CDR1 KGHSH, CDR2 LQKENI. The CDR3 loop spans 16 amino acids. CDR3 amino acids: CASSPTWTGRNTEAFF. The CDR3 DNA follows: TGTGCCAGCTCACCAACTTGGACAGGGAGGAACACTGAAGCTTTCTTT.

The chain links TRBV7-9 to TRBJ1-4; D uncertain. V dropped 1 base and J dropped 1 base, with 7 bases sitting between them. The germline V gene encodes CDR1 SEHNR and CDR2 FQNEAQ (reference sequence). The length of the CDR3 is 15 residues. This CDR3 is CASSLVAETNEKLFF. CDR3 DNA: TGTGCCAGCAGCTTAGTGGCGGAAACTAATGAAAAACTGTTTTTT.

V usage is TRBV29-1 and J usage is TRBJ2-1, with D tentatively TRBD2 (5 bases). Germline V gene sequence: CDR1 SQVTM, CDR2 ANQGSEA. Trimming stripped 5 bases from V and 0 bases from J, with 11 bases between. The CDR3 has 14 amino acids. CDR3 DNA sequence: TGCAGCGTTTGGACTTCAAGCTCCTACAATGAGCAGTTCTTC. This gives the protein CSVWTSSSYNEQFF.

CDR3 nucleotides: TGTGCCAGCAGTCCCTGGACAGCGAACACTGAAGCTTTCTTT. Protein: CASSPWTANTEAFF. V usage is TRBV27 and J usage is TRBJ1-1, with a weak D call TRBD1 (6 bases). This CDR3 spans 14 amino acids. Germline lookup yields CDR1 MNHEY and CDR2 SMNVEV (reference sequence). Between the trimmed V and J ends, which lost 5 bases and 1 base, there was a span of 11 bases.

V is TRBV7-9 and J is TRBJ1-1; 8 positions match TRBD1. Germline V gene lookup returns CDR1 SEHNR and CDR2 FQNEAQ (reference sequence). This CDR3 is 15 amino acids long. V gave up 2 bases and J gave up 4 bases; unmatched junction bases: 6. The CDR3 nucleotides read TGTGCCAGCAGCTTACCAGACAGGGGACGCACTGAAGCTTTCTTT. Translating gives CASSLPDRGRTEAFF. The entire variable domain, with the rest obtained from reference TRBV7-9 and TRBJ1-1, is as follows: DTGVSQNPRHKITKRGQNVTFRCDPISEHNRLYWYRQTLGQGPEFLTYFQNEAQLEKSRLLSDRFSAERPKGSFSTLEIQRTEQGDSAMYLCASSLPDRGRTEAFFGQGTRLTVV.

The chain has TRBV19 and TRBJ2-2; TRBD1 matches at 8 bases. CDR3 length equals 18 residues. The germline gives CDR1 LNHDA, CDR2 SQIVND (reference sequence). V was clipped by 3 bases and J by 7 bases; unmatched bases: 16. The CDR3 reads CASSMLRQGKRKVGELFF. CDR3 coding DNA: TGTGCCAGTAGTATGCTGAGACAGGGGAAACGAAAGGTCGGGGAGCTGTTTTTT.

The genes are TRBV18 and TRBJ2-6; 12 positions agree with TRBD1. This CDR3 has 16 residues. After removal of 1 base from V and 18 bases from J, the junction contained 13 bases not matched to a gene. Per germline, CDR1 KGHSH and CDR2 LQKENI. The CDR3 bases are TGTGCCAGCTCACCACGGGGTCGGGGACAGGGGGCTCCCGGGACTTTC. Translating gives CASSPRGRGQGAPGTF.

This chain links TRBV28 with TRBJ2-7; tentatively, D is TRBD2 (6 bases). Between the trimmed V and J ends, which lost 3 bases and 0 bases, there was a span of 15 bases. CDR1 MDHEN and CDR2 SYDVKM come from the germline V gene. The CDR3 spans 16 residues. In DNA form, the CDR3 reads TGTGCCAGCAGTTTGTCCCTAGCGTTCAGCTCCTACGAGCAGTACTTC. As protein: CASSLSLAFSSYEQYF.

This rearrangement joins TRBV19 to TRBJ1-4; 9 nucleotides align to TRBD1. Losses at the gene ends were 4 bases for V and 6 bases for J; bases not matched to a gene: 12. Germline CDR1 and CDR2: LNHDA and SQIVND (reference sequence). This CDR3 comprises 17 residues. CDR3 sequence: CASSTRPGTGTDEKLFF. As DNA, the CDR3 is TGTGCCAGTAGTACACGTCCCGGGACAGGGACGGATGAAAAACTGTTTTTT.

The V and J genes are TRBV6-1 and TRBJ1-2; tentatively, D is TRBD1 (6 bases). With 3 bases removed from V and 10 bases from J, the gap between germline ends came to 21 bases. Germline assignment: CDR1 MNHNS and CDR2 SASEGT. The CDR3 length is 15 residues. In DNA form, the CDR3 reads TGTGCCAGCAGTGATATAAACAGGGAAGAAAGTGACTACACCTTC. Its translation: CASSDINREESDYTF.

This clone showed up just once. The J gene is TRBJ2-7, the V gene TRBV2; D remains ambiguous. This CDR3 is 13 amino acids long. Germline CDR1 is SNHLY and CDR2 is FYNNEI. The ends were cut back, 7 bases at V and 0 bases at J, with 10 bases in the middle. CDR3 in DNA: TGTGCCAGCACCCTGCGCACCTCCTACGAGCAGTACTTC. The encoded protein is CASTLRTSYEQYF.

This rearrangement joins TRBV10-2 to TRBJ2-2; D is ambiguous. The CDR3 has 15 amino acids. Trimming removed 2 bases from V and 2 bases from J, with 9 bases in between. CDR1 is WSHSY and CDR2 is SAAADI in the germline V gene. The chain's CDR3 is CASSEVGSNTGELFF. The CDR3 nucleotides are TGCGCCAGCAGTGAGGTCGGCAGCAACACCGGGGAGCTGTTTTTT.

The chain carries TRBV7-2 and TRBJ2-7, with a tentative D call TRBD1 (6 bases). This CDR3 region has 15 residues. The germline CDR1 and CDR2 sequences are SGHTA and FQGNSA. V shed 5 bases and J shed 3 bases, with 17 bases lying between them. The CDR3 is CASSHHREPYYEQYF. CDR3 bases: TGTGCCAGCAGCCACCACAGGGAACCCTACTACGAGCAGTACTTC.

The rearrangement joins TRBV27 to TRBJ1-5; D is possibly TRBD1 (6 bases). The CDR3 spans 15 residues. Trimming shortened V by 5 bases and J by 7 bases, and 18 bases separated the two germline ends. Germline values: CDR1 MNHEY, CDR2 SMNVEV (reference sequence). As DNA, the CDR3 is TGTGCCAGCAGTCTCTCCGGGGGCCCTCGGCAGCCCCAGCATTTT. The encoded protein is CASSLSGGPRQPQHF.

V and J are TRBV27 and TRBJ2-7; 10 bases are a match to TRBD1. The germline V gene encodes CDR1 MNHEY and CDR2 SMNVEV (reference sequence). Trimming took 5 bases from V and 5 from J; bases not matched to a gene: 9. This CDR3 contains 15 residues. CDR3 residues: CASSQTTGGNNEQYF. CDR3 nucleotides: TGTGCCAGCAGTCAAACGACAGGGGGCAACAACGAGCAGTACTTC.

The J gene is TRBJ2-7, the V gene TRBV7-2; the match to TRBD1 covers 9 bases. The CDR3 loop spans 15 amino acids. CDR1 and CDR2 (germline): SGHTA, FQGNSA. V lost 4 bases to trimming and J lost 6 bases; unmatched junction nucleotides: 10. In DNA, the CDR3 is TGTGCCAGCAGCTCCCACCCGGGACAGGGAAGCGAGCAGTACTTC. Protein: CASSSHPGQGSEQYF.

The CDR3 spells CASITGLGVGTGELFF. Here the CDR3 DNA reads TGTGCCAGCATTACCGGACTAGGGGTCGGCACCGGGGAGCTGTTTTTT. The V call is TRBV28, the J call TRBJ2-2; 7 nucleotides line up with TRBD2. The ends lost 7 bases at V and 4 bases at J; junction bases unmatched: 12. Germline values: CDR1 MDHEN, CDR2 SYDVKM. This CDR3 is 16 amino acids long.